The sequence of this T cell receptor (beta chain) was determined in a study of human T cells and chemical hapten exposure. What the library attached to individual cDNA molecules were unique molecular identifiers. TCRdb re-derived calls from the RACE reads in MiXCR, one entry per CDR3 protein. The table has about 92,000 distinct CDR3 sequences, approximately 10% seen once. Time point: patch test 3, about 24 weeks after DPC sensitization. As to treatment: therapeutic diphenylcyclopropenone sensitization with weekly scalp DPC. The CDR3 contains 12 residues. V was pared by 6 bases and J by 11 bases, with 16 bases between. Germline V gives CDR1 MDHEN, CDR2 SYDVKM. Many counts were recorded for this clonotype.

The clonotype was recovered from a woman under 40 with alopecia areata. Some clones in this sample may be carry-over from other donors' samples. Sequences were derived from whole blood, sampled in connection with sensitization to the hapten diphenylcyclopropenone (DPC). The chain couples TRBV28 to TRBJ1-1, with a weak D call TRBD1 (5 bases). This CDR3 is CASSRQSGAAFF. The CDR3 DNA reads TGTGCCAGCAGCAGACAGTCAGGTGCGGCTTTCTTT.